This section outlines one TCR beta chain sequence together with its context. The antigen is not known. The CDR3 consists of 15 residues. Trimming cost V 5 bases and J 6 bases, with 20 bases left between them. The germline V gene encodes CDR1 MNHEY and CDR2 SMNVEV (reference sequence). This entry belongs to a study of Ad26.COV2.S vaccination and SARS-CoV-2 variants. Broader study findings: Substantial response breadth was reportedly seen for spike-specific CD8+ and CD4+ T cells after vaccination.

The treatment here: 15 to 20 received Ad26.COV2.S at low or high dose, single or two shots; several received placebo; per-sample allocation not given. Sampling was done on day 63 after the first vaccine or placebo injection. The repertoire was sequenced with immunoSEQ multiplex PCR; TCRdb's copy has only in-frame clones and lacks some. This table has roughly 380,000 clones, roughly 90% appearing once. The specimen comprised peripheral blood, sampled in a trial of Ad26.COV2.S vaccine versus placebo. This sequence was found in a person aged 18 to 65 who received the Ad26.COV2.S COVID-19 vaccine or a placebo. This rearrangement joins TRBV27 to TRBJ2-7; D perhaps matches TRBD1 (6 bases). The CDR3 spells CASSPRDTREGEQYF. DNA of the CDR3: TGTGCCAGCAGTCCCCGGGACACCAGAGAGGGCGAGCAGTACTTC.